The subject of this entry is one T cell receptor beta chain. Use of 60 Vbeta and 13 Jbeta primers characterized the PCR. Method: immunoSEQ multiplex PCR; TCRdb's copy keeps in-frame clones and lacks some. The sample has fewer than 150,000 clones; roughly two thirds are singletons. Trimming at V came to 2 bases and at J to 5 bases, leaving 11 bases not matched to a gene. The germline CDR1 and CDR2 sequences are SGHTA and FQGNSA. CDR3 length: 18 amino acids. This sample is drawn from a study of cytomegalovirus exposure and HLA in healthy donors. Sequenced sample: PBMCs. This TCR came from a man younger than 30 in good health and CMV-seropositive. The chain recombines TRBV7-2 with TRBJ2-3, with TRBD2 identical over 12 bases. This CDR3 reads CASSLLTSGGPRGDTQYF. For the CDR3, the DNA is TGTGCCAGCAGCTTATTGACTAGCGGGGGCCCTAGGGGAGATACGCAGTATTTT.